This entry is about one T cell receptor (beta chain). During its preparation, the TCRbeta library received unique molecular identifiers. From the PCR reads, TCRdb called clonotypes with MiXCR, one entry per CDR3 protein. Here the sample spans 700,000 to 850,000 distinct CDR3 sequences, roughly 15% being singletons. These data originate in a study of T-cell reconstitution after alpha-beta-depleted transplantation in children. Germline assignment: CDR1 SGHRS and CDR2 YFSETQ. After removal of 4 bases from V and 3 bases from J, the junction contained 12 bases not matched to a gene. The CDR3 extends over 17 amino acids.

This clonotype originated in a male patient between 5 and 17 years old who had a stem cell transplant for acute lymphoblastic leukemia, so the T cells may come from the graft donor. The sample in question was PBMCs, mostly from graft donor cells, obtained 360 days after TCRalphabeta/CD19-depleted stem cell transplant. The rearrangement joins TRBV5-1 to TRBJ2-1, with 8 bases identical to TRBD2. CDR3 in amino acids: CASSLGHSGRLYNEQFF. The DNA for the CDR3 is TGCGCCAGCAGCCTCGGTCACAGCGGGAGACTCTACAATGAGCAGTTCTTC.